This TCR beta chain was sequenced in a study of identical twins (dated by TCRdb to 2016 to 2018). With respect to the entire study: TCR alpha and beta repertoires from monozygotic twins, unrelated adults of various ages and cord blood were deep-sequenced to test whether fetal clonotypes persist. Replicate twin experiments were performed at different times using different library preparation protocols to rule out contamination.

V lost 3 bases and J lost 2 bases; the stretch between them is 8 bases long. CDR1 and CDR2 were assigned from the germline V gene as SGHTA and FQGNSA. The CDR3 holds 14 amino acids from the cysteine to the phenylalanine. Of the read, only the CDR3 DNA is kept; its 42 bases are in frame from base 1. Every donor was a healthy Caucasian. The twin cohort consisted of three pairs of female monozygotic twins, all aged roughly 18 to 29 years. The RNA used for TCR libraries was isolated from peripheral blood mononuclear cells. The library came from 5' RACE. Sequenced on an Illumina HiSeq 2000. Template switching added a universal primer binding site, and the final cDNA carried a unique molecular identifier that allowed TCR cDNA molecules to be counted accurately. Specific primers in the conserved constant-segment region were used to synthesize first-strand cDNA for TCR alpha and beta chains. To control for contamination, every cDNA library carried two barcodes: a SMART-Mk sample barcode plus Illumina barcodes. TruSeq adapter sequences and Illumina sample barcodes were added in two successive PCR steps. The Illumina HiSeq platform was used with custom primers to sequence TCR alpha and beta cDNA libraries. In the source study's methods: Unique molecular identifiers were extracted from raw reads with MiGEC, and CDR3 positions were determined with MiXCR. For each individual, recombination models were inferred using an EM algorithm with the repgenHMM and IGoR tools. The analysis of shared clonotypes was done with the tcR package in R, with sharing normalized by the product of cloneset sizes. To study raw recombination free of thymic and clonal selection effects, out-of-frame nonproductive sequences were analyzed. Using fastp at Q25 and MiXCR, TCRdb reprocessed the public reads and kept productive beta chains. Rows matching on CDR3 protein sequence are summarized as one entry with the most common DNA and genes. TCRdb assigned the V and J calls; the authors' analysis was not used. Counted in this sample were hundreds of thousands of distinct CDR3 sequences; less than 25% of them appeared once. Around 4.4% of the sample lies in the top ten.

A few counts support this clonotype. Its antigen specificity is not known. No base qualities exist here, and no much larger clone lies one base off it. What the research found in general, with its limitations: Out-of-frame TCR alpha sequences shared between twins showed an excess of low generation-probability sequences compared with coincidental sharing between unrelated individuals. In monozygotic twins, recombination models systematically underestimated out-of-frame TCR alpha sharing, but the models matched the sharing seen between unrelated individuals. Abundant cord blood beta clonotypes carried fewer insertions; young adult naive repertoires showed a weaker similar trend, while memory repertoires showed none. Invariant T cells such as MAIT and iNKT could partly confound zero-insertion analyses, though diverse VJ usage argued against this for most clonotypes. The excess sharing between twins in beta out-of-frame sequences was weaker because fewer shared sequences reduced the signal-to-noise ratio. Because the same donors could not be followed over many years, the conclusions depended on cross-sectional statistical analysis.

The sample was also linked to a second study, of T cells expressing NK-cell markers. Per that second paper: TCR beta-chain repertoires were profiled in sorted CD3+CD56+NKG2C+, CD3+CD56+NKG2C- and CD3+CD56-NKG2C+ T-cell subsets from several donors. Among the eight sequenced donors, only one was HCMV-seronegative, while the other seven were HCMV-seropositive. To restrict sorting to alphabetaTCR-expressing T cells, an anti-gammadeltaTCR antibody was added in several experiments. In roughly six donors, the dominant CD3+CD56+NKG2C+ clonotypes were among the top 10 CD8+ clonotypes and accounted for about 1.0-7.5% of CD8+ T cells. Those dominant clonotypes were again the most abundant among CD3+CD56-NKG2C+ cells in a few donors, at roughly 28.3-60.1%. It remained unclear whether the expanded NKG2C-expressing T cell clones were specific for HCMV antigens. All eight donors whose samples were sequenced were randomly selected healthy volunteers, three of them men and five women. HCMV serostatus was determined by detecting HCMV-specific IgG in serum with a commercial ELISA kit. For several donors, unsorted PBMC were also used to sequence bulk peripheral blood T-cell repertoires. MIGEC handled demultiplexing of the reads and grouping by UMI, while MiTCR was used to assemble and quantify clonotypes. To exclude erroneous sequences, only TCR cDNA sequences supported by at least two reads were retained. The tcR package was used for downstream repertoire analysis, with clonotypes matched between fractions based on CDR3 nucleotide sequence plus V segment. VDJmatch was used to annotate antigen specificity against VDJdb, with one amino acid substitution in CDR3 permitted.

This receptor was obtained from a woman aged 18-29 years in good health. Source material: PBMCs. This chain is built from TRBV7-2 and TRBJ2-4; possibly the D gene is TRBD2, per 6 matching bases. This receptor carries the CDR3 CASSFGGTKNIQYF. The bases are TGTGCCAGCAGCTTTGGGGGGACCAAAAACATTCAGTACTTC.